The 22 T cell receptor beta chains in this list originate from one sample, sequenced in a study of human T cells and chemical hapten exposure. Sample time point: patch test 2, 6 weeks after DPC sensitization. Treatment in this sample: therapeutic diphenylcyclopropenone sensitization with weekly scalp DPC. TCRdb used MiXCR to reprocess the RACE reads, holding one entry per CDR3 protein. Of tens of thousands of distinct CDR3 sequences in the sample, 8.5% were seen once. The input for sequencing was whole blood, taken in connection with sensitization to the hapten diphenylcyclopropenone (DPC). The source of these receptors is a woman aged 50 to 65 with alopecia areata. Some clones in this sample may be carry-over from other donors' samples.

DNA for the CDR3: TGTGCCAGCAGCTCCAAGCCGCGGGAGCCCTACAATGAGCAGTTCTTC. It codes for CASSSKPREPYNEQFF. The rearrangement uses TRBV7-8 and TRBJ2-1; 7 positions match TRBD2. The CDR3 has 16 residues. Germline V gene data show CDR1 as SGHVS and CDR2 as FQNEAQ. V gave up 4 bases and J gave up 2 bases; unmatched junction bases: 8.

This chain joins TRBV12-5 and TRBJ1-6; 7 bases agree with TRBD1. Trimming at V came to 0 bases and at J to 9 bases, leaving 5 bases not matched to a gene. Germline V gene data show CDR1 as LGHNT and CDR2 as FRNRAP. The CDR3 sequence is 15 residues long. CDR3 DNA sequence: TGTGCTAGTGGTTTGGTCGGAGGGGGCATTTCACCCCTCCACTTT. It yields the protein CASGLVGGGISPLHF.

CDR3 amino acids: CASSLRVAGGPRYEQYF. CDR3 sequence (DNA): TGTGCCAGCAGCCTTCGTGTAGCGGGAGGCCCCCGGTACGAGCAGTACTTC. The chain couples TRBV7-8 to TRBJ2-7; 10 bases match TRBD2. V shed 5 bases, J shed 4 bases, and the junction held 14 bases outside the gene matches. CDR3 length equals 17 residues. The germline CDR1 and CDR2 sequences are SGHVS and FQNEAQ.

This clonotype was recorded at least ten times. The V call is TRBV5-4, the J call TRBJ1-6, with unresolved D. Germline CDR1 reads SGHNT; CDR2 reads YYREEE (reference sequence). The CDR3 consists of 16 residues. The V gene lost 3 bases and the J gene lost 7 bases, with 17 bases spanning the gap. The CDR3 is CASSYSIPGPNSPLHF. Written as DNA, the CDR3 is TGTGCCAGCAGCTACTCAATACCGGGTCCGAATTCACCCCTCCACTTT.

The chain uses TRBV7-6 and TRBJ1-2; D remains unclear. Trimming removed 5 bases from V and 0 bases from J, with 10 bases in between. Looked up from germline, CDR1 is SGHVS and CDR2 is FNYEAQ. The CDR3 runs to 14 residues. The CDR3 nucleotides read TGTGCCAGCAGCGCCCCGAGAGCTAACTATGGCTACACCTTC. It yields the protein CASSAPRANYGYTF.

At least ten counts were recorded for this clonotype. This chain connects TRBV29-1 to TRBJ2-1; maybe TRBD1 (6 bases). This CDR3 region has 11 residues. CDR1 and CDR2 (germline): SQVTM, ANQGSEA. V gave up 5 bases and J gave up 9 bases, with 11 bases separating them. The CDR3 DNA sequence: TGCAGCGTTCCCAGGGGAGTTGAGCAGTTCTTC. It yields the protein CSVPRGVEQFF.

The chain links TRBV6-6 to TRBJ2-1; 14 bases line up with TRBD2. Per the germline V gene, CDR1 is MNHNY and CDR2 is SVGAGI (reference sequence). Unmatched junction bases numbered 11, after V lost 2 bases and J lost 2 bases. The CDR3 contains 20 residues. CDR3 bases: TGTGCCAGCAGTTACGGCTCCGGACTAGCGGGAGGATCTCCCTACAATGAGCAGTTCTTC. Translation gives CASSYGSGLAGGSPYNEQFF.

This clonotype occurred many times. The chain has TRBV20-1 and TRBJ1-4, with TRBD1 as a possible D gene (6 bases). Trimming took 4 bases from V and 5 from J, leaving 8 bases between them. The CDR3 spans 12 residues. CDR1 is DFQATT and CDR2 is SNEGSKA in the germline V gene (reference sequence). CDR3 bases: TGCAGTGCTATGGACAGCAATGAAAAACTGTTTTTT. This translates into CSAMDSNEKLFF.

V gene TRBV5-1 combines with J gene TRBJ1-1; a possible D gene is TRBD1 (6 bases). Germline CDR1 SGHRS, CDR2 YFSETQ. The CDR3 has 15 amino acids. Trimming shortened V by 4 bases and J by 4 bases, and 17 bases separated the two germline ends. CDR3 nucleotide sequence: TGCGCCAGCAGCCCCAGGGGAGAATTAGGCACTGAAGCTTTCTTT. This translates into CASSPRGELGTEAFF.

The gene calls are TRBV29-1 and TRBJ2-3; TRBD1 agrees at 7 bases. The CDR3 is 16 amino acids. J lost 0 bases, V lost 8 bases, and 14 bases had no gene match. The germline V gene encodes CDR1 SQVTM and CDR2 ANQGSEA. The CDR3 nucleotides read TGCAGCCCAGGACAGGAGAATACACAAAGCACAGATACGCAGTATTTT. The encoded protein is CSPGQENTQSTDTQYF.

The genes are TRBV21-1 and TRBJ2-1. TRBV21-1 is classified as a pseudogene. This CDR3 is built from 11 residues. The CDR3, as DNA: TGTGCCAGCAGCAAATCTCATGAGCAGTTCTTC. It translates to CASSKSHEQFF.

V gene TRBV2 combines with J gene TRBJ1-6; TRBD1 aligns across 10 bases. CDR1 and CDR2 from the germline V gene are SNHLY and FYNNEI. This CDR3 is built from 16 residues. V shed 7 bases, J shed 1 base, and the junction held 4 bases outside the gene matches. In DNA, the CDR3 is TGTGCCAGCACCCCGGGACAGGGGTCCTATAATTCACCCCTCCACTTT. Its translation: CASTPGQGSYNSPLHF.

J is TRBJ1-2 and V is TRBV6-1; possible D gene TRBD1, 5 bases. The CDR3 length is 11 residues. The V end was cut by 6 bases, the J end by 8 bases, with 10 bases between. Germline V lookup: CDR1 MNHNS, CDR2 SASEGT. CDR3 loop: CASRVGDGYTF. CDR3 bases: TGTGCCAGCAGAGTCGGGGACGGCTACACCTTC.

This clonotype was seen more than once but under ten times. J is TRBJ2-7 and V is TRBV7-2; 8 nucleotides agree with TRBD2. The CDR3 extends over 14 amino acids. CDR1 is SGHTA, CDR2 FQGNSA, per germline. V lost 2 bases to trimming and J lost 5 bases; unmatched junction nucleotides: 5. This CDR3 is CASSLRLATDEQYF. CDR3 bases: TGTGCCAGCAGCTTACGACTAGCGACCGACGAGCAGTACTTC.

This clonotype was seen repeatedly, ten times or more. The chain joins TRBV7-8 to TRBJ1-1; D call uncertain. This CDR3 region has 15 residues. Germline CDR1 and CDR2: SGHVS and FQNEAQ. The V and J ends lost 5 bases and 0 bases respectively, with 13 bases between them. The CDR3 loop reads CASSQLTTLNTEAFF. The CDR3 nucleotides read TGTGCCAGCAGCCAACTGACGACCTTGAACACTGAAGCTTTCTTT.

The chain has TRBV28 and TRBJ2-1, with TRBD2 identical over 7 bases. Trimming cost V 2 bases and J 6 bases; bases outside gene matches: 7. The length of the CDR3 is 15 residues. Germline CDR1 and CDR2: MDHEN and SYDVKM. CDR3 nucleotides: TGTGCCAGCAGTTTAGCGACTAGCCTAAGCAATGAGCAGTTCTTC. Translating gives CASSLATSLSNEQFF.

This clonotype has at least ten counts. The CDR3 protein is CASSGQGGTEAFF. Here the CDR3 DNA reads TGTGCCAGCAGCGGACAGGGTGGAACTGAAGCTTTCTTT. This chain joins TRBV7-9 and TRBJ1-1; 8 nucleotides match TRBD1. This CDR3 spans 13 amino acids. Germline V gene sequence: CDR1 SEHNR, CDR2 FQNEAQ (reference sequence). V shed 5 bases and J 5 bases; nucleotides not matched to a gene: 4.

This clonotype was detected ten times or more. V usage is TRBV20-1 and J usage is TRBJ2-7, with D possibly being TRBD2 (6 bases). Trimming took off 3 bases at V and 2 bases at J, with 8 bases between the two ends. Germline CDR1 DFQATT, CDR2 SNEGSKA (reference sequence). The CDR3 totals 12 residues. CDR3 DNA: TGCAGTGCTAGGCGGGGCGCCTACGAGCAGTACTTC. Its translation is CSARRGAYEQYF.

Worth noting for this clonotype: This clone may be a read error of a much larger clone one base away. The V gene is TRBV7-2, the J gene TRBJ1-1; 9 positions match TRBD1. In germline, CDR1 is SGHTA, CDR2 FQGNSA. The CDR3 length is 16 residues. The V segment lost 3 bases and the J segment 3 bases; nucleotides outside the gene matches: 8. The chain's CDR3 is CASSFGQGYLDTEAFF. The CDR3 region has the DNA TGTGCCAGCAGCTTCGGACAGGGGTATTTGGACACTGAAGCTTTCTTT.

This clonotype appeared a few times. This CDR3 reads CSVWSGNQETQYF. The CDR3 coding sequence is TGCAGCGTTTGGAGCGGGAACCAAGAGACCCAGTACTTC. The V and J genes are TRBV29-1 and TRBJ2-5; TRBD2 aligns across 7 bases. This CDR3 contains 13 residues. Germline V gene lookup returns CDR1 SQVTM and CDR2 ANQGSEA. V lost 5 bases and J lost 0; bases outside the gene matches: 3.

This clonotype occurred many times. As DNA, the CDR3 is TGTGCCAGCAGCTGGGGCGGGACGGGAAATGAAAAACTGTTTTTT. It specifies CASSWGGTGNEKLFF. V usage is TRBV5-4 and J usage is TRBJ1-4, with D possibly matching TRBD1 (5 bases). The germline V gene has CDR1 SGHNT and CDR2 YYREEE (reference sequence). This CDR3 is 15 amino acids long. Trimming shortened V by 3 bases and J by 5 bases, and 14 bases separated the two germline ends.

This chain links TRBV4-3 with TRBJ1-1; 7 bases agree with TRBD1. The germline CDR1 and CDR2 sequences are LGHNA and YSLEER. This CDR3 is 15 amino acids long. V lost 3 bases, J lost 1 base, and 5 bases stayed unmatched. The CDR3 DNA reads TGCGCCAGCAGCCAGCTAGACAGGGCGAACACTGAAGCTTTCTTT. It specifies CASSQLDRANTEAFF.